This TCR beta chain appears in the sequencing data of a study of vaccination and CD4 T cells after COVID-19. Sequencing of DNA taken from cultured CD4+ T cells relied on the Oncomine TCR Beta short-read assay. TCRdb called the PCR reads again in MiXCR, with one record for every CDR3 protein. The data show 7,000 to 8,500 distinct CDR3 sequences, with roughly 35% seen just once and 15% to 20% held by the top ten. Concerning this clonotype: Its antigen is undetermined.

Treatment reported: roughly nine-day PBMC culture with coronavirus spike peptide pools or control peptides (ViraFEST assay). Investigators obtained the unexposed donor's CD4+ T cells before the COVID-19 pandemic (2011-2018). The CDR3 extends over 13 amino acids. V gave up 4 bases and J gave up 4 bases, with 10 bases separating them. CDR1 MGHRA and CDR2 YSYEKL come from the germline V gene. The source is a human donor in good health. J is TRBJ1-1 and V is TRBV4-1; D is undetermined. The sequencing sample was made of CD4+ T cells from blood, cultured in vitro. The CDR3 protein is CASSPQWVTEAFF. CDR3 DNA: TGCGCCAGCAGCCCCCAATGGGTCACTGAAGCTTTCTTT.